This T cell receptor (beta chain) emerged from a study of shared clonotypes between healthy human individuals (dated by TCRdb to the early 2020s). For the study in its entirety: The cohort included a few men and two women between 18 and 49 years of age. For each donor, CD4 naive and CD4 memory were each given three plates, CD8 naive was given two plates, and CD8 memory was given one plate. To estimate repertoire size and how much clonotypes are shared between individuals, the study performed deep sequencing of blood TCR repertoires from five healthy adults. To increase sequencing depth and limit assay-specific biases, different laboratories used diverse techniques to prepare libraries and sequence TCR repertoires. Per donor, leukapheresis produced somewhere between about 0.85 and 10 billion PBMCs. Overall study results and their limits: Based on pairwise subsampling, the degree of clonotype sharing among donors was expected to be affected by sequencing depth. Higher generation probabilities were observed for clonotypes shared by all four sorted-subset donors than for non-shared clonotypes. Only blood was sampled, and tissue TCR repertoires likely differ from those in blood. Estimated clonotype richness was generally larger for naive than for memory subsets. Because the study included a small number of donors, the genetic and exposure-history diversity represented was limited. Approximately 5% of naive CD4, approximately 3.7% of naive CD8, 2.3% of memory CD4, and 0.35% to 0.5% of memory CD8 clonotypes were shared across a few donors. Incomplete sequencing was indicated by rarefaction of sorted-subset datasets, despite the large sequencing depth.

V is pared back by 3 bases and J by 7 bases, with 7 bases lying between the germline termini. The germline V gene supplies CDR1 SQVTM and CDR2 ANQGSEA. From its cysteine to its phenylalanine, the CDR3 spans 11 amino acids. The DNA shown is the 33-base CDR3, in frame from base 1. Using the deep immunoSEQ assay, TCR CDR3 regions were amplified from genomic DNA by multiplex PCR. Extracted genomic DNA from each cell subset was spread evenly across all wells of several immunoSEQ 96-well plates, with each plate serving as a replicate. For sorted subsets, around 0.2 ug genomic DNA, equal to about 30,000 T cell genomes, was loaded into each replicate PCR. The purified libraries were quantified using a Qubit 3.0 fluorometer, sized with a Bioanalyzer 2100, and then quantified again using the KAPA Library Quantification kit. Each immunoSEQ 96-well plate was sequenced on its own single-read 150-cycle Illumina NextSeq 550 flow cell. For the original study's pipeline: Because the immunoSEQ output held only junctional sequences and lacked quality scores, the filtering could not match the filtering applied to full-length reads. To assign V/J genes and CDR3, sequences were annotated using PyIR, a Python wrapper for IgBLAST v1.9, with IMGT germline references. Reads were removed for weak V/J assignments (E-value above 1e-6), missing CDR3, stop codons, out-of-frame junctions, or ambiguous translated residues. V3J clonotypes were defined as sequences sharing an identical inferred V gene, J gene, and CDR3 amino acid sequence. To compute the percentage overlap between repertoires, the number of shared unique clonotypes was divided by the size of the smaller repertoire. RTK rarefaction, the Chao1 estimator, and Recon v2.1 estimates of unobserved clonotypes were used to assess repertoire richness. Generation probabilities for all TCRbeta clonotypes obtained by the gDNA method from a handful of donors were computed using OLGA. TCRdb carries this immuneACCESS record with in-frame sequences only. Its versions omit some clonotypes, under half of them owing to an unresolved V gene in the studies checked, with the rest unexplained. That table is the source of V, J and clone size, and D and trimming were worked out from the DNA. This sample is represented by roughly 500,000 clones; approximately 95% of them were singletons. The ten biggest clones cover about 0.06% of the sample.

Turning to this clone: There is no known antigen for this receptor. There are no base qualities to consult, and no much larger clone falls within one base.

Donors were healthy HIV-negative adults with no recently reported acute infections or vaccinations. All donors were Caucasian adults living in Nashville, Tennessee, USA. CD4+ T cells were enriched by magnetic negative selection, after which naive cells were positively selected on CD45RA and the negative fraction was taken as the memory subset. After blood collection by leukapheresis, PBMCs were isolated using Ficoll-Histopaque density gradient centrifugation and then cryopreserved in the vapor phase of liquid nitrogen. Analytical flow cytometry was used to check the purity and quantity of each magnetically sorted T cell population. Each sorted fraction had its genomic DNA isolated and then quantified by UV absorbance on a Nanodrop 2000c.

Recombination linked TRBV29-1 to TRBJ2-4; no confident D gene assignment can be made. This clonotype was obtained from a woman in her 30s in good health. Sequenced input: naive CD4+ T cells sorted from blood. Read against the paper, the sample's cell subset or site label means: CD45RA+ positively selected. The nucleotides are TGCAGCGTTGAGCAGGTTAACATTCAGTACTTC. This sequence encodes CSVEQVNIQYF.